A selection of T cell receptor beta chains follows, all from one sample in a study of OX40 agonist ivuxolimab in advanced cancers. Repertoires were generated with immunoSEQ multiplex PCR, while TCRdb's copy carries only in-frame clones and drops some. Found here are tens of thousands of clones, more than 65% of them singletons; the top ten hold 9.5%. The source was CD4+ or CD8+ T cells sorted from blood, collected in a trial of the OX40 agonist ivuxolimab. These receptor sequences come from an adult with an advanced solid tumor such as melanoma, head and neck, liver or kidney cancer. Each CDR3 is given with its conserved first and last residue. D genes are given only for firm matches. Only some rows state a clone size, as once, few, many or a class for expanded clones.

size,J,D,V,CDR3,DNA
few,TRBJ1-2,TRBD1,TRBV4-3,CASSPDRERVYGYTF,TGCGCCAGCAGCCCGGACAGGGAACGGGTCTATGGCTACACCTTC
.,TRBJ2-1,TRBD1,TRBV18,CASSPQTGTGGGEQFF,TGTGCCAGCTCACCCCAAACCGGGACAGGGGGCGGTGAGCAGTTCTTC
few,TRBJ2-2,.,TRBV6-5,CASSYSKRTWTGELFF,TGTGCCAGCAGTTACTCTAAAAGGACGTGGACCGGGGAGCTGTTTTTT
.,TRBJ1-1,.,TRBV27,CASSFRGSTEAFF,TGTGCCAGCAGTTTTCGGGGTAGTACTGAAGCTTTCTTT
.,TRBJ2-7,TRBD1,TRBV10-3,CATGHRGGQYF,TGTGCCACCGGCCACAGGGGCGGGCAGTACTTC
.,TRBJ2-7,.,TRBV10-2,CASSSSGKTLSYEQYF,TGCGCCAGCAGTTCCTCGGGGAAAACCCTCTCCTACGAGCAGTACTTC
few,TRBJ1-3,.,TRBV10-2,CASRDISGNTIYF,TGCGCCAGCAGGGACATCTCTGGAAACACCATATATTTT
few,TRBJ1-1,.,TRBV5-5,CASSLAKNTEAFF,TGTGCCAGCAGCTTGGCGAAGAACACTGAAGCTTTCTTT
.,TRBJ1-2,.,TRBV6-4,CARETANYGYTF,TGTGCCAGAGAGACAGCCAACTATGGCTACACCTTC
.,TRBJ2-7,.,TRBV10-3,CAISEWSPNSYEQYF,TGTGCCATCAGTGAGTGGAGCCCTAACTCCTACGAGCAGTACTTC
.,TRBJ2-2,.,TRBV5-1,CGQLGGRQDANTGELFF,TGCGGCCAGCTTGGGGGTCGGCAGGACGCGAACACCGGGGAGCTGTTTTTT
.,TRBJ2-5,.,TRBV11-2,CASSLRLSMAEKTQYF,TGTGCCAGCAGCTTAAGGTTGTCTATGGCAGAGAAGACCCAGTACTTC
.,TRBJ2-1,TRBD2,TRBV9,CASSVMGLALYNEQFF,TGTGCCAGCAGCGTAATGGGACTAGCGTTATACAATGAGCAGTTCTTC
.,TRBJ2-3,.,TRBV9,CASSVALAGYPGNTQYF,TGTGCCAGCAGCGTCGCACTGGCGGGGTATCCTGGAAATACGCAGTATTTT
.,TRBJ2-5,.,TRBV27,CASTPSGVRKTQYF,TGTGCCAGCACCCCAAGCGGTGTAAGGAAGACCCAGTACTTC
.,TRBJ2-3,.,TRBV5-1,CASSLAPGRVTDTQYF,TGCGCCAGCAGCTTGGCCCCGGGGCGGGTCACAGATACGCAGTATTTT